These 22 T cell receptor beta chains share one sample of origin, sequenced in a study of blood T cell repertoires in COVID-19. This table comes from immunoSEQ multiplex PCR, and its TCRdb copy is limited to in-frame clones, with some not included. The sample has approximately 46,000 clones; about 88% are singletons. Sequenced input: peripheral blood. The receptor source for this set is a man in his sixties or seventies with active COVID-19.

In nucleotides, the CDR3 is TGTGCCAGCAGCCGGGCAGGGGAGGAGACCCAGTACTTC. It specifies CASSRAGEETQYF. The chain has TRBV3-1 (or the pseudogene TRBV3-2) and TRBJ2-5; tentative D call: TRBD1 (6 bases). The CDR3 has 13 residues. The V end was cut by 4 bases, the J end by 5 bases, with 11 bases between. Germline values: CDR1 LGHDT, CDR2 YNNKEL (reference sequence).

V and J are TRBV28 and TRBJ2-1; 9 bases align to TRBD1. Looked up from germline, CDR1 is MDHEN and CDR2 is SYDVKM. This CDR3 is built from 14 residues. V shed 5 bases, J shed 7 bases, and the junction held 6 bases outside the gene matches. The CDR3 DNA sequence: TGTGCCAGCAGTCCGAGGACAGGGGAAAATGAGCAGTTCTTC. It codes for CASSPRTGENEQFF.

This sequence joins TRBV2 and TRBJ1-5; D is unclear. The germline gives CDR1 SNHLY, CDR2 FYNNEI. The ends were cut back, 0 bases at V and 1 base at J, with 10 bases in the middle. This CDR3 has 16 amino acids. DNA of the CDR3: TGTGCCAGCAGTGAAGCCCGGGTATGGAGCAATCAGCCCCAGCATTTT. Protein: CASSEARVWSNQPQHF.

The V and J genes are TRBV6-5 and TRBJ2-7; the match to TRBD2 covers 9 bases. CDR1 is MNHEY, CDR2 SVGAGI, per germline. This CDR3 spans 14 amino acids. V was pared by 7 bases and J by 0 bases, with 4 bases of the junction left unmatched. The CDR3 here is CASTQRGVSYEQYF. The CDR3 nucleotides read TGTGCCAGCACCCAGCGGGGGGTCTCCTACGAGCAGTACTTC.

J is TRBJ2-1 and V is TRBV9; no clear D. Germline V gene data show CDR1 as SGDLS and CDR2 as YYNGEE. The CDR3 loop spans 13 amino acids. Between the trimmed V and J ends, which lost 4 bases and 7 bases, there was a span of 12 bases. This CDR3 is CASSPGLDNEQFF. DNA for the CDR3: TGTGCCAGCAGCCCAGGCCTCGATAATGAGCAGTTCTTC.

This chain connects TRBV6-5 to TRBJ1-2; D possibly corresponds to TRBD1 (5 bases). Germline loops: CDR1 MNHEY, CDR2 SVGAGI. The CDR3 extends over 15 amino acids. V was clipped by 0 bases and J by 2 bases, with 10 bases between them. The CDR3, as DNA: TGTGCCAGCAGTTACTCACGGACACCAAACTATGGCTACACCTTC. Its translation is CASSYSRTPNYGYTF.

This sequence joins TRBV6-6 and TRBJ2-7; 10 positions agree with TRBD2. Germline loops: CDR1 MNHNY, CDR2 SVGAGI (reference sequence). The V segment lost 5 bases and the J segment 7 bases; nucleotides outside the gene matches: 14. The CDR3 totals 16 residues. CDR3 in DNA: TGTGCCAGCAGTCCTGCCCTAGCGGGGGCCTTGGCTGAGCAGTACTTC. The encoded protein is CASSPALAGALAEQYF.

The genes are TRBV5-4 and TRBJ2-5; no definite D call. The germline V gene has CDR1 SGHNT and CDR2 YYREEE (reference sequence). V gave up 4 bases and J gave up 0 bases, with 4 bases separating them. This CDR3 contains 12 residues. The CDR3 bases are TGTGCCAGCAGCGTAGACCAAGAGACCCAGTACTTC. Residues: CASSVDQETQYF.

J is TRBJ1-2 and V is TRBV11-2; tentatively, D is TRBD1 (6 bases). CDR1 SGHAT and CDR2 FQNNGV come from the germline V gene. The CDR3 loop spans 15 amino acids. V dropped 1 base and J dropped 7 bases, with 16 bases sitting between them. CDR3 coding DNA: TGTGCCAGCAGCTTAGGGGGAGGGGGAGTTTTTGGCTACACCTTC. Protein product: CASSLGGGGVFGYTF. Based on the CDR3 plus reference TRBV11-2 and TRBJ1-2, the full variable domain is EAGVAQSPRYKIIEKRQSVAFWCNPISGHATLYWYQQILGQGPKLLIQFQNNGVVDDSQLPKDRFSAERLKGVDSTLKIQPAKLEDSAVYLCASSLGGGGVFGYTFGSGTRLTVV.

The CDR3 DNA reads as TGTGCCAGCAGCTTCTACTCCGGGACAGGGGACACCGGGGAGCTGTTTTTT. Translated: CASSFYSGTGDTGELFF. The V and J genes are TRBV7-3 and TRBJ2-2; 10 bases match TRBD1. Trimming at V came to 3 bases and at J to 3 bases, leaving 7 bases not matched to a gene. From germline, CDR1 is SGHTA and CDR2 FQGTGA. There are 17 residues in the CDR3.

This rearrangement joins TRBV9 to TRBJ1-4; D might be TRBD1 (5 bases). The CDR3 contains 15 residues. Trimming took off 0 bases at V and 4 bases at J, with 10 bases between the two ends. CDR1 SGDLS and CDR2 YYNGEE come from the germline V gene. CDR3 protein: CASSVAQGNNEKLFF. The CDR3 nucleotides are TGTGCCAGCAGCGTAGCTCAGGGTAATAATGAAAAACTGTTTTTT.

The rearrangement uses TRBV3-1 (or the pseudogene TRBV3-2) and TRBJ2-7, with D possibly TRBD1 on 6 matching bases. Trimming stripped 1 base from V and 9 bases from J, with 16 bases between. CDR1 and CDR2 (germline): LGHDT, YNNKEL (reference sequence). The CDR3 has 14 residues. CDR3 sequence (DNA): TGTGCCAGCAGCCAAGGGGGACAACCACTGGGGCAGTACTTC. It translates to CASSQGGQPLGQYF.

The table lists this clone with many counts. The V and J genes are TRBV3-1 (or the pseudogene TRBV3-2) and TRBJ2-5; 9 bases are a match to TRBD1. The CDR3 has 14 residues. With 1 base clipped from V and 4 bases from J, the junction kept 1 base outside the gene matches. CDR1 and CDR2 from the germline V gene are LGHDT and YNNKEL (reference sequence). Here the CDR3 DNA reads TGTGCCAGCAGCCAAGTGACAGGGGGAGAGACCCAGTACTTC. Translating it yields CASSQVTGGETQYF.

The rearrangement uses TRBV25-1 and TRBJ2-3; no reliable D call. CDR3 length: 15 amino acids. The ends were cut back, 7 bases at V and 2 bases at J, with 16 bases in the middle. Germline CDR1 MGHDK, CDR2 SYGVNS. CDR3 protein: CASTPSRHLTDTQYF. CDR3 sequence (DNA): TGTGCCAGCACACCCTCGAGGCACCTCACAGATACGCAGTATTTT.

This sequence joins TRBV6-5 and TRBJ2-5; D perhaps matches TRBD2 (5 bases). CDR1 MNHEY and CDR2 SVGAGI come from the germline V gene. Trimming shortened V by 0 bases and J by 7 bases, and 18 bases separated the two germline ends. The CDR3 length is 16 residues. CDR3 amino acids: CASSYSGRSLGGTQYF. CDR3 DNA: TGTGCCAGCAGTTACTCAGGGCGCAGTCTCGGAGGGACCCAGTACTTC.

This chain connects TRBV11-3 to TRBJ2-1; 8 nucleotides align to TRBD2. The V segment lost 3 bases and the J segment 4 bases; nucleotides outside the gene matches: 2. Per the germline V gene, CDR1 is SGHNT and CDR2 is YENEEA. The length of the CDR3 is 14 residues. CDR3 coding DNA: TGTGCCAGCAGCTTCGGGGGGGTTTACAATGAGCAGTTCTTC. Amino acid sequence: CASSFGGVYNEQFF.

The chain couples TRBV6-1 to TRBJ2-5, with 9 bases that match TRBD2. Per the germline V gene, CDR1 is MNHNS and CDR2 is SASEGT. CDR3 size: 17 residues. V lost 2 bases to trimming and J lost 4 bases; unmatched junction nucleotides: 11. The CDR3 region has the DNA TGTGCCAGCAGTGAAAGGAAAGGGGAAGCGGGGGGAGAGACCCAGTACTTC. It encodes CASSERKGEAGGETQYF.

V usage is TRBV21-1 and J usage is TRBJ1-1; the table's D call, TRBD1, was not checked against the DNA. TRBV21-1 is termed a pseudogene. CDR3 length: 14 residues. CDR3 in DNA: TGTGCCAGCAGCACCAGACAGGGCAACACTGAAGCTTTCTTT. It translates to CASSTRQGNTEAFF.

CDR3 nucleotide sequence: TGTGCCAGCAGCATATTACCCGGGACAGAGGGTTCACCCCTCCACTTT. As protein: CASSILPGTEGSPLHF. The chain is built from TRBV5-8 and TRBJ1-6, with 7 nucleotides matching TRBD1. The CDR3 loop spans 16 amino acids. The V and J ends lost 4 bases and 9 bases, in that order; junction bases with no gene match: 13. CDR1 and CDR2 from the germline V gene are SGHTS and YDEGEE.

The J gene is TRBJ2-7, the V gene TRBV5-6; tentatively, D is TRBD2 (5 bases). The CDR3 runs to 14 residues. V lost 6 bases and J lost 0, with 13 bases in between. Germline CDR1 is SGHDT and CDR2 is YYEEEE. As DNA, the CDR3 is TGTGCCAGCACCTATCGGGGTAGCTCCTACGAGCAGTACTTC. Translation gives CASTYRGSSYEQYF.

V is TRBV7-2 and J is TRBJ1-2; D is unresolved. This CDR3 spans 13 amino acids. Trimming stripped 5 bases from V and 7 bases from J, with 14 bases between. CDR1 SGHTA and CDR2 FQGNSA come from the germline V gene. The CDR3 sequence: CASSLEETFGYTF. DNA for the CDR3: TGTGCCAGCAGCCTCGAGGAGACTTTTGGCTACACCTTC.

This chain joins TRBV6-2 or TRBV6-3 and TRBJ1-5; D is ambiguous. Trimming stripped 5 bases from V and 11 bases from J, with 10 bases between. Germline V gene lookup returns CDR1 MNHEY and CDR2 SVGEGT. This CDR3 comprises 11 residues. CDR3 region: CASSQRRAQHF. CDR3 nucleotides: TGTGCCAGCAGTCAGAGGCGGGCCCAGCATTTT.